Listed here are 16 T cell receptor beta chains from one sample, sequenced in a study of blood T cells in healthy people across ages. Sample-barcoded 5' priming and a J-beta primer mix drove a second PCR of about 6 to 12 cycles. MiXCR was run by TCRdb on the 5' RACE reads, yielding one entry per CDR3 protein. The sample has 950,000 to 1,200,000 distinct CDR3 sequences; less than 45% are singletons. Sample: blood. These receptors originate from a man younger than 35 in good health.

As concerns this clonotype: One junction end disagrees with the germline gene, perhaps due to a read error. The chain links TRBV9 to TRBJ2-4, with a weak D call TRBD2 (7 bases). CDR1 and CDR2 from the germline V gene are SGDLS and YYNGEE. The CDR3 contains 14 residues. The CDR3 spells CGSSPAGAGNIQYF. The CDR3 region has the DNA TGTGGCAGCAGTCCCGCGGGGGCAGGTAACATTCAGTACTTC.

The chain uses TRBV28 and TRBJ1-2, with D perhaps TRBD1 (5 bases). The CDR3 has 14 amino acids. V lost 10 bases to trimming and J lost 4 bases, with 19 bases between them. Germline V gene sequence: CDR1 MDHEN, CDR2 SYDVKM. DNA of the CDR3: TGTGCCACACCAGGGCCCGAGGGTGGCTATGGCTACACCTTC. Translating gives CATPGPEGGYGYTF.

This clonotype was recorded a few times. V is TRBV7-9 and J is TRBJ2-3; tentatively, D is TRBD1 (5 bases). The V end was cut by 5 bases, the J end by 0 bases, with 18 bases between. Germline values: CDR1 SEHNR, CDR2 FQNEAQ (reference sequence). This CDR3 contains 17 residues. This CDR3 is CASSPLGADPSTDTQYF. The CDR3 nucleotides are TGTGCCAGCAGCCCCCTTGGGGCAGACCCTAGCACAGATACGCAGTATTTT.

This sequence joins TRBV20-1 and TRBJ2-3; 11 bases match TRBD2. The CDR3 sequence is 19 residues long. Losses at the gene ends were 2 bases for V and 2 bases for J; bases not matched to a gene: 15. The V gene's germline CDR1 is DFQATT and CDR2 SNEGSKA (reference sequence). As DNA, the CDR3 is TGCAGTGCTAGAACATCCGTAGCGGGGGGGCGCTACCTCACAGATACGCAGTATTTT. It specifies CSARTSVAGGRYLTDTQYF.

This clonotype was found many times. The rearrangement joins TRBV12-3 or TRBV12-4 to TRBJ1-2, with a weak D call TRBD1 (5 bases). V dropped 5 bases and J dropped 4 bases, with 11 bases sitting between them. The CDR3 spans 13 residues. The CDR3 region is CASSRQGIYGYTF. The CDR3 coding sequence is TGTGCCAGCAGTCGTCAGGGTATCTATGGCTACACCTTC.

The rearrangement uses TRBV4-1 and TRBJ2-5; D is perhaps TRBD2 (5 bases). Looked up from germline, CDR1 is MGHRA and CDR2 is YSYEKL. Trimming removed 0 bases at V and 11 bases at J, with 34 bases between. The CDR3 is 20 amino acids. The CDR3 DNA is TGCGCCAGCAGCCAAGAGGGGATTTCGGGATTATTCCACTCCTACAATGAGCAGTACTTC. Translated, it gives CASSQEGISGLFHSYNEQYF.

V and J are TRBV10-3 and TRBJ1-5, with D tentatively TRBD1 (6 bases). Germline-derived CDR1 and CDR2 are ENHRY and SYGVKD. Between the trimmed V and J ends, which lost 3 bases and 6 bases, there was a span of 18 bases. CDR3 length: 16 amino acids. The CDR3 coding sequence is TGTGCCATCAGTGAAACTTGGGACAAAGGAATTCAGCCCCAGCATTTT. Translating gives CAISETWDKGIQPQHF.

The rearrangement links TRBV20-1 to TRBJ2-7, with 11 bases identical to TRBD2. Trimming took 3 bases from V and 2 from J; bases not matched to a gene: 6. From germline, CDR1 is DFQATT and CDR2 SNEGSKA (reference sequence). The CDR3 sequence is 15 residues long. The CDR3 loop reads CSASGFSGGAYEQYF. Written as DNA, the CDR3 is TGCAGTGCTAGTGGCTTTAGCGGGGGGGCCTACGAGCAGTACTTC.

This rearrangement joins TRBV3-1 to TRBJ2-1, with D possibly TRBD1 on 7 matching bases. Trimming removed 1 base at V and 10 bases at J, with 11 bases between. Germline assignment: CDR1 LGHDT and CDR2 YNNKEL (reference sequence). The CDR3 length is 13 residues. CDR3 in DNA: TGTGCCAGCAGCCAAGTGACAGGGAGGGAGCAGTTCTTC. Its translation: CASSQVTGREQFF.

The chain uses TRBV20-1 and TRBJ1-4; no reliable D call. V was shortened by 0 bases and J by 10 bases, with 24 bases between the two germline ends. CDR1 is DFQATT, CDR2 SNEGSKA, per germline (reference sequence). The CDR3 has 17 residues. CDR3 residues: CSARDIPPNRLEGKLFF. In nucleotides, the CDR3 is TGCAGTGCTAGAGATATTCCTCCTAATCGCTTGGAGGGAAAACTGTTTTTT.

This clonotype was found a few times. V is TRBV9 and J is TRBJ2-3, with D unclear. The germline gives CDR1 SGDLS, CDR2 YYNGEE. V lost 3 bases, J lost 11 bases, and 19 bases lay in between. This CDR3 has 14 residues. The CDR3 is CASSAAARSNEQYF. CDR3 DNA: TGTGCCAGCAGCGCTGCGGCAAGGAGCAATGAGCAGTATTTT.

This chain uses TRBV6-1 with TRBJ2-3; possibly TRBD2 for D (6 bases). V was cut by 3 bases and J by 6 bases, with 13 bases left in between. Germline loops: CDR1 MNHNS, CDR2 SASEGT. The CDR3 spans 14 residues. The CDR3 DNA reads as TGTGCCAGCAGTGATCTTATCGGAGGGGATACGCAGTATTTT. The encoded protein is CASSDLIGGDTQYF.

The genes are TRBV11-2 and TRBJ2-2; D might be TRBD1 (6 bases). This CDR3 region has 14 residues. Germline loops: CDR1 SGHAT, CDR2 FQNNGV. Trimming stripped 1 base from V and 6 bases from J, with 9 bases between. The CDR3 sequence: CASSLVGGSGELFF. The CDR3 DNA reads as TGTGCCAGCAGCTTAGTAGGGGGATCCGGGGAGCTGTTTTTT. The full variable domain, rest sourced from reference TRBV11-2 and TRBJ2-2, is EAGVAQSPRYKIIEKRQSVAFWCNPISGHATLYWYQQILGQGPKLLIQFQNNGVVDDSQLPKDRFSAERLKGVDSTLKIQPAKLEDSAVYLCASSLVGGSGELFFGEGSRLTVL.

V gene TRBV3-1 combines with J gene TRBJ2-6; D not certain. Germline V gene data show CDR1 as LGHDT and CDR2 as YNNKEL (reference sequence). CDR3 size: 17 residues. Deletions cut 0 bases from V and 0 bases from J, with 9 bases between. The CDR3 DNA reads TGTGCCAGCAGCCAAGAAGTGGGGATCTCTGGGGCCAACGTCCTGACTTTC. Encoded protein: CASSQEVGISGANVLTF. Complete variable domain (other parts from reference TRBV3-1 and TRBJ2-6): DTAVSQTPKYLVTQMGNDKSIKCEQNLGHDTMYWYKQDSKKFLKIMFSYNNKELIINETVPNRFSPKSPDKAHLNLHINSLELGDSAVYFCASSQEVGISGANVLTFGAGSRLTVL.

This clonotype was detected only a few times. The V and J genes are TRBV20-1 and TRBJ2-1; a possible D gene is TRBD1 (6 bases). Per germline, CDR1 DFQATT and CDR2 SNEGSKA (reference sequence). V dropped 0 bases and J dropped 7 bases, with 13 bases sitting between them. CDR3 length: 14 residues. CDR3: CSARDLQGKNEQFF. CDR3 sequence (DNA): TGCAGTGCTAGAGATCTGCAGGGGAAGAATGAGCAGTTCTTC.

The table lists this clonotype with a few counts. J is TRBJ1-5 and V is TRBV6-6, with D uncertain. Trimming stripped 6 bases from V and 0 bases from J, with 15 bases between. Germline assignment: CDR1 MNHNY and CDR2 SVGAGI (reference sequence). The CDR3 is made up of 16 amino acids. This CDR3 reads CASSRKPADSNQPQHF. The CDR3 region has the DNA TGTGCCAGCAGCCGCAAACCCGCGGATAGCAATCAGCCCCAGCATTTT.